The 9 T cell receptor beta chains below all came from one sample that was sequenced in a study of blood T cell repertoires in COVID-19. The method was immunoSEQ multiplex PCR; TCRdb's version includes in-frame clones alone and lacks a portion of them. This table holds over 150,000 clones, approximately 89% found once. Sample: PBMCs or T cells enriched from blood (not recorded which). The receptors stem from a man in his forties who had recovered from COVID-19.

The gene calls are TRBV7-2 and TRBJ2-1; TRBD1 agrees at 7 bases. CDR1 SGHTA and CDR2 FQGNSA come from the germline V gene. The CDR3 totals 15 residues. With 1 base clipped from V and 8 bases from J, the junction kept 8 bases outside the gene matches. CDR3 loop: CASSLGQGRSYEQFF. The CDR3 nucleotides are TGTGCCAGCAGCTTAGGACAGGGAAGGTCGTATGAGCAGTTCTTC.

The genes are TRBV11-2 and TRBJ1-1; 7 nucleotides align to TRBD1. The CDR3 consists of 14 residues. J was trimmed by 2 bases and V by 5 bases; bases with no gene match: 5. CDR1 and CDR2 from the germline V gene are SGHAT and FQNNGV. CDR3 DNA: TGTGCCAGCAGCCCCCGACAGGGAAACACTGAAGCTTTCTTT. Amino acid sequence: CASSPRQGNTEAFF.

This rearrangement joins TRBV7-2 to TRBJ2-3, with D possibly being TRBD2 (6 bases). V lost 3 bases and J lost 5, with 12 bases in between. The CDR3 runs 14 residues. CDR1 SGHTA and CDR2 FQGNSA come from the germline V gene. The CDR3 here is CASSFGDSRDTQYF. The CDR3 DNA reads TGTGCCAGCAGCTTTGGGGACTCCAGAGATACGCAGTATTTT.

The rearrangement joins TRBV28 to TRBJ1-5; 12 nucleotides match TRBD1. J was trimmed by 6 bases and V by 2 bases; bases with no gene match: 2. Germline-derived CDR1 and CDR2 are MDHEN and SYDVKM. The CDR3 runs to 15 residues. The CDR3 is CASSLGTGGGQPQHF. The CDR3 bases are TGTGCCAGCAGTTTAGGGACAGGGGGCGGTCAGCCCCAGCATTTT.

The chain uses TRBV5-1 and TRBJ2-5; D not certain. Trimming pared 1 base from V and 1 base from J, leaving 11 bases between. The CDR3 loop spans 15 amino acids. CDR1 SGHRS and CDR2 YFSETQ come from the germline V gene. CDR3 nucleotides: TGCGCCAGCAGCTTGTATTCCGGCGGCCAAGAGACCCAGTACTTC. Its translation: CASSLYSGGQETQYF.

The rearrangement links TRBV19 to TRBJ1-3; the D is unclear. The length of the CDR3 is 15 residues. V shed 1 base and J shed 0 bases, with 7 bases lying between them. Germline CDR1 and CDR2: LNHDA and SQIVND (reference sequence). The chain's CDR3 is CASSIGGLSGNTIYF. The CDR3 DNA sequence: TGTGCCAGTAGTATAGGCGGCCTCTCTGGAAACACCATATATTTT.

V is TRBV2 and J is TRBJ2-2; no firm D call. With 8 bases removed from V and 4 bases from J, the gap between germline ends came to 8 bases. The CDR3 contains 12 residues. From germline, CDR1 is SNHLY and CDR2 FYNNEI. CDR3: CASLPFTGELFF. DNA for the CDR3: TGTGCCAGCCTTCCCTTCACCGGGGAGCTGTTTTTT.

Only one count was recorded for this clone. The chain links TRBV7-8 to TRBJ2-2; maybe TRBD1 (5 bases). Trimming took 1 base from V and 6 from J, leaving 12 bases between them. This CDR3 is 15 amino acids long. Germline CDR1 reads SGHVS; CDR2 reads FQNEAQ. Written as DNA, the CDR3 is TGTGCCAGCAGCTTAGGACAGATTATCGCCGGGGAGCTGTTTTTT. Translated: CASSLGQIIAGELFF.

This clone was observed a few times. The chain carries TRBV7-3 and TRBJ1-1; tentatively, D is TRBD1 (6 bases). The CDR3 is 13 residues long. V shed 2 bases and J shed 8 bases, with 12 bases lying between them. CDR1 and CDR2 from the germline V gene are SGHTA and FQGTGA. The chain's CDR3 is CASSLPGGGEAFF. Here the CDR3 DNA reads TGTGCCAGCAGCTTACCTGGCGGGGGCGAAGCTTTCTTT.